Listed here is a single T cell receptor beta chain. Its specificity is unknown. The sample originates from a study of shared clonotypes between healthy human individuals. Study information: Donor ages ranged 18 to 49 years: a couple of women, a few men. The study, taken as a whole, reports: Non-shared clonotypes had lower generation probabilities than those shared by all four donors.

Only Caucasian adults living in Nashville, Tennessee served as donors. TCRdb's copy holds only in-frame clones and misses some; the assay was immunoSEQ multiplex PCR. This table holds about 1.4 million clones, roughly 96% found once. In germline, CDR1 is SGHTA, CDR2 FQGNSA. The CDR3 runs to 17 residues. Trimming shortened V by 3 bases and J by 2 bases, and 17 bases separated the two germline ends. The sequenced sample consisted of naive CD4+ T cells sorted from blood. Sample subset: CD45RA+ positively selected. This TCR came from a man between 25 and 39 years old in good health. This chain joins TRBV7-2 and TRBJ2-1; D is unclear. The CDR3, as DNA: TGTGCCAGCAGCTTGGGGTATAAGGTCCCCCCCTACAATGAGCAGTTCTTC. Its translation: CASSLGYKVPPYNEQFF.